This T cell receptor (beta chain) derives from a study of T-cell reconstitution after alpha-beta-depleted transplantation in children listed by TCRdb under 2016. For the study in its entirety: Using TCR repertoire profiling, the study quantitatively followed how T-cell immune reconstitution unfolded in children after TCRalphabeta/CD19-depleted allogeneic hematopoietic cell transplantation.

According to the study, the label for this sample's treatment or condition signals: allogeneic hematopoietic cell transplantation with graft depleted of TCRalphabeta T cells and CD19 B cells. TCRalphabeta/CD19-depleted allogeneic hematopoietic cell grafts were given to the transplant recipients, all of whom were children. Only a few counts were recorded for this clonotype. It has no known antigen specificity. There are no base qualities to consult, and no much larger clone falls within one base. The CDR3 contains 14 residues, cysteine and phenylalanine counted. Only the CDR3 DNA is retained, 42 bases long and in frame from the first base. Relative to germline, V is missing 3 bases and J is missing 3 bases, with 4 bases of the junction outside any gene match. CDR1 is given as MNHEY and CDR2 as SMNVEV, both from the germline V gene (reference sequence). Study-wide conclusions, independent of this receptor: About two months after transplant, the apparently early recovery of alphabetaT-cell counts reportedly depended on just several hundred clones that had expanded rapidly and came from non-depleted graft cells. In some patients, the high TCRbeta diversity seen at day 60 was put down to recipient T cells and intrathymic progenitors that had survived conditioning. The frequencies of hyperexpanded clones fell over the following months, and after one year, T-cell counts and TCRbeta diversity were mostly attributed to newly produced T cells.

Library preparation used PCR. The instrument given in TCRdb is Illumina HiSeq 2500. To normalize quantification of the TCRbeta repertoire, the TCR libraries were built with molecular barcoding that relied on unique molecular identifiers. The public reads were reprocessed in TCRdb via fastp at Q25 and MiXCR, keeping in-frame beta chains. Each entry is one CDR3 protein sequence, shown with its most common DNA and genes. Present in this sample are some 840,000 distinct CDR3 sequences, about 15% of which were seen just once. Roughly 5% of the sample is taken by the ten largest. This TCR derives from a male patient younger than 18 who had a stem cell transplant for acute lymphoblastic leukemia, so the T cells may come from the graft donor. This specimen was PBMCs, mostly from graft donor cells, taken 360 days after TCRalphabeta/CD19-depleted stem cell transplant. The rearrangement joined TRBV27 to TRBJ2-7; TRBD1 fits 8 bases in the junction. CDR3 region: CASSFSQGGYEQYF. The DNA sequence follows: TGTGCCAGCAGTTTCTCACAGGGGGGCTACGAGCAGTACTTC.